This entry concerns a single T cell receptor beta chain. V lost 6 bases, J lost 0 bases, and 7 bases stayed unmatched. The CDR3 is 16 amino acids. In germline, CDR1 is DFQATT, CDR2 SNEGSKA (reference sequence). The data belong to a study of human T cells and chemical hapten exposure. Study as a whole: A 2 cm by 2 cm inner upper arm patch received 2% DPC for sensitization.

The time point denotes: patch test 1, 2 weeks after DPC sensitization. The treatment denotes: therapeutic diphenylcyclopropenone sensitization with weekly scalp DPC. Total RNA extraction was carried out from unfractionated whole blood. Each patch-test visit's blood sample preceded patch application. TCRdb reprocessed the RACE reads with MiXCR, giving one entry per CDR3 protein. Seen here are about 52,000 distinct CDR3 sequences, 11% observed once, and the top ten hold less than 2%. The sequencing used whole blood, collected in connection with sensitization to the hapten diphenylcyclopropenone (DPC). The sequence was obtained from a woman in her 40s with alopecia areata. Some clones in this sample may be carry-over from other donors' samples. The genes are TRBV20-1 and TRBJ2-4; 11 nucleotides agree with TRBD1. The chain's CDR3 is CSAAGQGVLAKNIQYF. CDR3 bases: TGCAGTGCAGCGGGACAGGGGGTCCTAGCCAAAAACATTCAGTACTTC.